This T cell receptor (beta chain) is drawn from a study of blood T cell repertoires in COVID-19. Study-level background: Acute-phase and convalescent COVID-19 samples originated in the United States, Italy and Spain. From T cells, B-cell-depleted T cells, or PBMCs came the material, which was cDNA or gDNA.

Original analysis: Estimation of nucleated cell counts was performed using reference gene primer amplification. This table comes from immunoSEQ multiplex PCR, and its TCRdb copy is limited to in-frame clones, with some not included. V and J calls and clone size follow that table, whereas D and trimming were derived from the DNA. The sample shows about 300,000 clones, roughly 89% of them seen only once. As concerns this clone: Other DNA sequences in the same sample also yield this CDR3.

Germline V gene data show CDR1 as MNHNS and CDR2 as SASEGT. This CDR3 region has 13 residues. Trimming shortened V by 3 bases and J by 4 bases, and 7 bases separated the two germline ends. This rearrangement joins TRBV6-1 to TRBJ1-3, with a weak D call TRBD1 (5 bases). Sequenced input: peripheral blood. The receptor comes from a man aged 35-49 years with acute or convalescent COVID-19. Written as DNA, the CDR3 is TGTGCCAGCAGTGAGGCAGGGGGAAACACCATATATTTT. It codes for CASSEAGGNTIYF.